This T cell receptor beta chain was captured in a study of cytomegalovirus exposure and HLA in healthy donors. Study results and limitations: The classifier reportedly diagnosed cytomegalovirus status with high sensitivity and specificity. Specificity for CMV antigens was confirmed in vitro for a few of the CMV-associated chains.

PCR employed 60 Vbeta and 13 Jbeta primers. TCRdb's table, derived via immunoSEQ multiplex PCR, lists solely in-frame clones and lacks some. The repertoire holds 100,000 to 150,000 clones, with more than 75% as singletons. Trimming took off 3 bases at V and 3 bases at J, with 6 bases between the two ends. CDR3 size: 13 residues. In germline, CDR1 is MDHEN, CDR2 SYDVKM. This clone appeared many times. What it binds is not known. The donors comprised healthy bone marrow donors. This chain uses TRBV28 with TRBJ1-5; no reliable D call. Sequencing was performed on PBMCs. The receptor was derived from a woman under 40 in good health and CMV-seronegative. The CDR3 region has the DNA TGTGCCAGCAGTTTCAGTAACAATCAGCCCCAGCATTTT. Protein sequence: CASSFSNNQPQHF. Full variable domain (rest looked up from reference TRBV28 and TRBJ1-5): DVKVTQSSRYLVKRTGEKVFLECVQDMDHENMFWYRQDPGLGLRLIYFSYDVKMKEKGDIPEGYSVSREKKERFSLILESASTNQTSMYLCASSFSNNQPQHFGDGTRLSIL.